A single sample is the source of the 20 T cell receptor beta chains below, sequenced in a study of blood T cells in healthy people across ages. The use of a sample-barcoded 5' primer and a J-beta primer mix characterized a second PCR of about 6 to 11 cycles. TCRdb re-derived calls from the 5' RACE reads in MiXCR, one entry per CDR3 protein. The repertoire holds fewer than 900,000 distinct CDR3 sequences, with more than 40% as singletons. Sequencing input: blood. These receptors all come from a woman aged 55-75 years in good health.

This sequence joins TRBV4-1 and TRBJ2-5; 8 positions match TRBD1. J gave up 11 bases and V 4 bases, and 12 bases lay outside the gene matches. Germline V gene lookup returns CDR1 MGHRA and CDR2 YSYEKL. The CDR3 spans 14 residues. The CDR3 spells CASSPGQVYNEQYF. The CDR3 DNA reads as TGCGCCAGCAGCCCGGGACAGGTTTACAATGAGCAGTACTTC.

The chain has TRBV7-3 and TRBJ2-5; D unresolved. The J call is in doubt because the DNA end fits TRBJ2-7 better. The CDR3 contains 15 residues. Germline assignment: CDR1 SGHTA and CDR2 FQGTGA. Here the CDR3 reads CASSLRPSDSYEQYF. The CDR3 region has the DNA TGTGCCAGCAGCTTAAGGCCTAGTGACTCCTACGAGCAGTACTTC.

This chain uses TRBV4-2 with TRBJ2-7; D is uncertain. Germline values: CDR1 LGHNA, CDR2 YNFKEQ. The CDR3 runs 15 residues. Trimming left V 0 bases short and J 3 bases short, with 12 bases between. CDR3 coding DNA: TGTGCCAGCAGCCAAGACTGGGGTTCGGTCTACGAGCAGTACTTC. Translation gives CASSQDWGSVYEQYF.

This chain links TRBV24-1 with TRBJ2-5; 9 nucleotides match TRBD2. The V gene's germline CDR1 is KGHDR and CDR2 SFDVKD. CDR3 size: 16 residues. V gave up 3 bases and J gave up 11 bases; unmatched junction bases: 15. CDR3 region: CATSDPLISGSNEQYF. CDR3 nucleotide sequence: TGTGCCACCAGTGATCCTCTCATTAGCGGGAGTAATGAGCAGTACTTC.

This chain links TRBV29-1 with TRBJ2-6; D may be TRBD1 (5 bases). CDR1 is SQVTM and CDR2 is ANQGSEA in the germline V gene. CDR3 length equals 16 residues. Trimming stripped 1 base from V and 0 bases from J, with 10 bases between. The CDR3 DNA is TGCAGCGTTGAAGTGGGGCTTGTCTCTGGGGCCAACGTCCTGACTTTC. It codes for CSVEVGLVSGANVLTF.

This clonotype has only a few counts. The chain is built from TRBV27 and TRBJ2-1, with TRBD2 identical over 11 bases. Germline CDR1 and CDR2: MNHEY and SMNVEV (reference sequence). V shed 3 bases, J shed 1 base, and the junction held 2 bases outside the gene matches. The CDR3 runs 16 residues. The DNA of the CDR3 is TGTGCCAGCAGTTTCACTAGCGGGAGTTCCTACAATGAGCAGTTCTTC. This sequence encodes CASSFTSGSSYNEQFF.

This clonotype was found many times. The chain joins TRBV29-1 to TRBJ2-1, with 9 bases matching TRBD1. Germline CDR1 reads SQVTM; CDR2 reads ANQGSEA. Trimming at V came to 4 bases and at J to 4 bases, leaving 2 bases not matched to a gene. The CDR3 is made up of 13 amino acids. The CDR3 is CSVVGTGYNEQFF. In nucleotides, the CDR3 is TGCAGCGTTGTTGGGACAGGGTACAATGAGCAGTTCTTC.

This clonotype was observed a few times. V usage is TRBV6-5 and J usage is TRBJ1-1; TRBD1 matches at 11 bases. V lost 0 bases and J lost 3; bases outside the gene matches: 6. The CDR3 totals 17 residues. Germline CDR1 is MNHEY and CDR2 is SVGAGI. CDR3 amino acids: CASSYSRTGGADTEAFF. The CDR3 DNA reads as TGTGCCAGCAGTTACTCGAGGACAGGGGGCGCAGACACTGAAGCTTTCTTT.

This chain joins TRBV4-3 and TRBJ2-2; 8 bases map to TRBD2. V shed 0 bases, J shed 6 bases, and the junction held 9 bases outside the gene matches. There are 17 residues in the CDR3. Germline V lookup: CDR1 LGHNA, CDR2 YSLEER. CDR3 amino acids: CASSQDLGSGISGELFF. CDR3 bases: TGCGCCAGCAGCCAAGATCTAGGTAGCGGGATTTCCGGGGAGCTGTTTTTT.

On this clonotype: The germline gene is not matched at one end of the junction; a read error may be the cause. The rearrangement links TRBV7-2 to TRBJ2-5; TRBD1 is a possible D gene (6 bases). With the DNA end fitting TRBJ2-7 better, the J assignment may be wrong. CDR1 SGHTA and CDR2 FQGNSA come from the germline V gene. This CDR3 comprises 13 residues. In nucleotides, the CDR3 is TGTGCCAGCAGCCCCAGGGGCTCCCACGAGCAGTACTTC. It encodes CASSPRGSHEQYF.

The chain links TRBV20-1 to TRBJ2-4; 9 positions match TRBD1. The better agreement between TRBJ2-7 and the DNA end casts doubt on the J call. The germline V gene encodes CDR1 DFQATT and CDR2 SNEGSKA (reference sequence). The CDR3 is made up of 14 amino acids. CDR3 loop: CSARRTGARYEQYF. In DNA, the CDR3 is TGCAGTGCTAGGAGGACAGGGGCCCGTTACGAGCAGTACTTC.

This clonotype was picked up a small number of times. One base away lies a much larger clone, so this may be a sequencing read error. The gene calls are TRBV2 and TRBJ2-5; D unclear. This CDR3 is 14 amino acids long. Per the germline V gene, CDR1 is SNHLY and CDR2 is FYNNEI. V lost 9 bases and J 11 bases, leaving 25 bases between the germline ends. The CDR3 bases are TGTGCCAGTCAAACCGGCGGCAGCAACAATGAGCAGTACTTC. Protein: CASQTGGSNNEQYF. Based on the CDR3 plus reference TRBV2 and TRBJ2-5, the full variable domain is EPEVTQTPSHQVTQMGQEVILRCVPISNHLYFYWYRQILGQKVEFLVSFYNNEISEKSEIFDDQFSVERPDGSNFTLKIRSTKLEDSAMYFCASQTGGSNNEQYFGPGTRLLVL.

The chain has TRBV10-3 and TRBJ2-1; TRBD1 is a possible D gene (5 bases). The CDR3 length is 13 residues. From germline, CDR1 is ENHRY and CDR2 SYGVKD. V was cut by 3 bases and J by 7 bases, with 10 bases left in between. The CDR3 sequence: CAISDRGLNEQFF. In DNA form, the CDR3 reads TGTGCCATCAGTGATAGGGGTCTAAATGAGCAGTTCTTC.

The genes are TRBV28 and TRBJ2-1; a possible D gene is TRBD2 (7 bases). CDR3 length equals 14 residues. Trimming took off 5 bases at V and 7 bases at J, with 15 bases between the two ends. Germline-derived CDR1 and CDR2 are MDHEN and SYDVKM. The CDR3 reads CASSEQGGDNEQFF. In DNA, the CDR3 is TGTGCCAGCAGTGAACAGGGAGGGGATAATGAGCAGTTCTTC.

Concerning this clonotype itself: Its ends do not fully match the called genes, so a read error is possible. This sequence joins TRBV9 and TRBJ2-3, with 7 bases identical to TRBD2. The CDR3 runs to 16 residues. Germline CDR1 SGDLS, CDR2 YYNGEE. The CDR3 region is CASSVIGGGMGDTRYF. The CDR3, as DNA: TGTGCCAGCAGCGTAATCGGCGGGGGTATGGGAGATACGCGGTATTTT.

The V gene is TRBV5-5, the J gene TRBJ1-6; no reliable D call. CDR3 size: 19 residues. CDR1 and CDR2 (germline): SGHKS, YYEKEE (reference sequence). V was trimmed by 2 bases and J by 10 bases, leaving 28 bases between them. CDR3 sequence reads: CASSLGGSQDGAARSPLHF. Here the CDR3 DNA reads TGTGCCAGCAGCTTAGGTGGTAGCCAGGACGGAGCAGCGAGGTCACCCCTCCACTTT.

The chain is built from TRBV5-1 and TRBJ1-2, with TRBD1 matching 8 bases. Germline CDR1 and CDR2: SGHRS and YFSETQ. V lost 0 bases and J lost 7; bases outside the gene matches: 5. This CDR3 spans 14 amino acids. Here the CDR3 reads CASSLDRGYGGYTF. CDR3 in DNA: TGCGCCAGCAGCTTGGACAGGGGGTACGGTGGCTACACCTTC.

This clonotype was counted at least ten times. The DNA for the CDR3 is TGTGCCAGCAGTCTGACTAGCGGGAGCGGACACGAGCAGTACTTC. Its protein product is CASSLTSGSGHEQYF. This sequence joins TRBV28 and TRBJ2-7; 12 bases line up with TRBD2. The CDR3 is 15 amino acids. Germline loops: CDR1 MDHEN, CDR2 SYDVKM. Trimming cost V 5 bases and J 5 bases; bases outside gene matches: 7.

This clonotype showed up just once. This chain uses TRBV12-3 or TRBV12-4 with TRBJ2-5, with 7 bases that match TRBD2. CDR3 length: 17 amino acids. Trimming took 3 bases from V and 4 from J; bases not matched to a gene: 14. In DNA form, the CDR3 reads TGTGCCAGCAGTTTTGGCGGGGTGAGCGGGATCTCAGAGACCCAGTACTTC. As protein: CASSFGGVSGISETQYF.

On this clonotype itself: This sequence may be a read error, since a much larger clone differs from it by one base. The rearrangement uses TRBV7-6 and TRBJ2-5; TRBD2 is a possible D gene (5 bases). Germline CDR1 SGHVS, CDR2 FNYEAQ. Trimming left V 2 bases short and J 11 bases short, with 27 bases between. The CDR3 extends over 17 amino acids. CDR3 sequence: CASSLFELDNVYNEQYF. DNA for the CDR3: TGTGCCAGCAGCTTATTCGAACTAGACAATGTCTACAATGAGCAGTACTTC.